This T cell receptor beta chain was recorded in a study of T-cell reconstitution after alpha-beta-depleted transplantation in children. The CDR3 loop spans 14 amino acids. Trimming took 4 bases from V and 7 from J; bases not matched to a gene: 8. The germline V gene has CDR1 KGHDR and CDR2 SFDVKD. This clonotype was observed many times. Preparing the TCRbeta library involved the use of unique molecular identifiers. One entry per CDR3 protein results from TCRdb running MiXCR on the PCR reads. Of over 550,000 distinct CDR3 sequences listed, under 12% are singletons. Sample: PBMCs from the stem cell graft donor, taken from the stem cell graft. The chain combines TRBV24-1 with TRBJ2-5; 7 bases are a match to TRBD2. This TCR derives from a human donor who donated a stem cell graft to a child with acute myeloid leukemia. The chain's CDR3 is CATSEPNTGGTQYF. CDR3 sequence (DNA): TGTGCCACCAGTGAGCCCAATACGGGGGGGACCCAGTACTTC.